A single sample is the source of the 31 T cell receptor beta chains below, sequenced in a study of identical twins. TCRdb reprocessed the 5' RACE reads via MiXCR and lists one record per CDR3 protein. The data contain fewer than 250,000 distinct CDR3 sequences, roughly 10% of them singletons. The sequenced sample consisted of memory (CD45RO+) T cells sorted from blood. The receptor source for this set is a woman in her late teens or twenties in good health.

The chain employs TRBV20-1 and TRBJ1-3; TRBD1 aligns across 7 bases. The CDR3 extends over 15 amino acids. The V gene end was trimmed by 3 bases and the J gene end by 4 bases; junction bases not matched to a gene: 9. Germline V lookup: CDR1 DFQATT, CDR2 SNEGSKA (reference sequence). In DNA form, the CDR3 reads TGCAGTGCTAGGAGACAGGGTATTGTAGGAAACACCATATATTTT. It specifies CSARRQGIVGNTIYF.

The chain carries TRBV12-3 or TRBV12-4 and TRBJ2-7; 7 bases line up with TRBD2. The J segment lost 9 bases and the V segment lost 6 bases, leaving 8 bases of the junction unmatched. The CDR3 is 12 residues long. CDR3: CASSPMGGGQYF. CDR3 in DNA: TGTGCCAGCAGCCCCATGGGGGGGGGGCAGTACTTC.

A few counts support this clonotype. V is TRBV18 and J is TRBJ2-1; no clear D gene. Deletions cut 0 bases from V and 0 bases from J, with 6 bases between. Per the germline V gene, CDR1 is KGHSH and CDR2 is LQKENI. The CDR3 length is 15 residues. Here the CDR3 reads CASSPPSLSYNEQFF. For the CDR3, the DNA is TGTGCCAGCTCACCACCTAGCCTCTCCTACAATGAGCAGTTCTTC.

This clonotype showed up many times. J is TRBJ2-2 and V is TRBV20-1; no firm D call. Germline loops: CDR1 DFQATT, CDR2 SNEGSKA (reference sequence). This CDR3 spans 14 amino acids. V lost 6 bases, J lost 4 bases, and 15 bases lay in between. The CDR3 protein is CSASKSSGTGELFF. The CDR3 bases are TGCAGTGCCTCCAAGTCATCGGGCACCGGGGAGCTGTTTTTT.

This clonotype was observed a few times. V and J are TRBV28 and TRBJ2-5, with 14 positions matching TRBD2. The CDR3 spans 17 residues. After removal of 4 bases from V and 3 bases from J, the junction contained 7 bases not matched to a gene. Germline V gene lookup returns CDR1 MDHEN and CDR2 SYDVKM. Written as DNA, the CDR3 is TGTGCCAGCAGTTCCGGGACTAGCGGGAGCGGCAAAGAGACCCAGTACTTC. This codes for CASSSGTSGSGKETQYF.

V usage is TRBV6-2 or TRBV6-3 and J usage is TRBJ1-5; D remains ambiguous. V lost 6 bases to trimming and J lost 2 bases, with 14 bases between them. Germline CDR1 and CDR2: MNHEY and SVGEGT. The CDR3 is made up of 15 amino acids. CDR3 nucleotide sequence: TGTGCCAGCAGGCCCAATGAGTACGGCAATCAGCCCCAGCATTTT. This codes for CASRPNEYGNQPQHF.

This clonotype was counted between two and nine times. This chain joins TRBV14 and TRBJ1-2; no clear D gene. The V end was cut by 4 bases, the J end by 4 bases, with 7 bases between. The CDR3 extends over 12 amino acids. Germline loops: CDR1 SGHDN, CDR2 FVKESK. CDR3 in DNA: TGTGCCAGCAGCCCCCCCGGCTATGGCTACACCTTC. Its translation: CASSPPGYGYTF.

The chain is built from TRBV7-2 and TRBJ2-3; no reliable D call. Germline-derived CDR1 and CDR2 are SGHTA and FQGNSA. The CDR3 length is 14 residues. V lost 1 base and J 7 bases, leaving 12 bases between the germline ends. The CDR3 reads CASSLGPDWNTQYF. CDR3 bases: TGTGCCAGCAGCTTAGGTCCCGATTGGAATACGCAGTATTTT.

This clonotype was observed a few times. The junction and the germline gene differ at one end; a read error may be behind it. The chain uses TRBV2 and TRBJ1-5; D is ambiguous. This CDR3 contains 14 residues. Per the germline V gene, CDR1 is SNHLY and CDR2 is FYNNEI. CDR3 coding DNA: TGTGCCAGCAGGGAAGCGATAGGAAGGCAGCCCCAGCATTTT. This encodes CASREAIGRQPQHF.

This clonotype showed up just a few times. An end of the junction differs from the germline gene, which may be a read error. V gene TRBV7-7 combines with J gene TRBJ2-1, with 12 bases that match TRBD2. Germline V gene sequence: CDR1 SSHAT, CDR2 FNYEAQ (reference sequence). The CDR3 contains 19 residues. In DNA form, the CDR3 reads TGTGCTAGCAGCAGCACCCCAAAACGGGCTAGCGGGGGGGACAATGAGCAGTTCTTC. Translating gives CASSSTPKRASGGDNEQFF. The whole variable domain, filled in from reference TRBV7-7 and TRBJ2-1, reads GAGVSQSPRYKVTKRGQDVTLRCDPISSHATLYWYQQALGQGPEFLTYFNYEAQPDKSGLPSDRFSAERPEGSISTLTIQRTEQRDSAMYRCASSSTPKRASGGDNEQFFGPGTRLTVL.

The V gene is TRBV5-1, the J gene TRBJ2-5; TRBD2 agrees at 11 bases. Germline trimming cut 0 bases from V and 2 bases from J; bases unmatched to any gene: 0. Germline CDR1 is SGHRS and CDR2 is YFSETQ. The CDR3 sequence is 15 residues long. The DNA for the CDR3 is TGCGCCAGCAGCTTGGTAGCGGGAGGGCAAGAGACCCAGTACTTC. Translated: CASSLVAGGQETQYF.

This clonotype appeared a few times. The J gene is TRBJ2-3, the V gene TRBV5-6; D not resolved. Germline V gives CDR1 SGHDT, CDR2 YYEEEE. The V gene lost 5 bases and the J gene lost 10 bases, with 20 bases spanning the gap. The CDR3 runs 14 residues. This CDR3 is CASRPIDPLRPQYF. The CDR3 DNA follows: TGTGCCAGCAGGCCAATTGACCCTCTACGTCCGCAGTATTTT.

The rearrangement uses TRBV20-1 and TRBJ1-1; D gene unclear. The CDR3 consists of 15 residues. Germline assignment: CDR1 DFQATT and CDR2 SNEGSKA (reference sequence). Trimming pared 0 bases from V and 2 bases from J, leaving 13 bases between. CDR3 loop: CSARDWVARNTEAFF. As DNA, the CDR3 is TGCAGTGCTAGAGATTGGGTGGCCCGAAACACTGAAGCTTTCTTT.

The V call is TRBV6-1, the J call TRBJ1-1; D is ambiguous. Germline V gene data show CDR1 as MNHNS and CDR2 as SASEGT. V was clipped by 10 bases and J by 2 bases, with 14 bases between them. This CDR3 contains 13 residues. CDR3 amino acids: CATLREGNTEAFF. The CDR3, as DNA: TGTGCCACCCTCCGCGAGGGCAACACTGAAGCTTTCTTT.

This clonotype was picked up a small number of times. The gene calls are TRBV20-1 and TRBJ2-1; 7 nucleotides match TRBD1. Germline values: CDR1 DFQATT, CDR2 SNEGSKA (reference sequence). V gave up 3 bases and J gave up 1 base; unmatched junction bases: 9. The CDR3 is made up of 16 amino acids. The CDR3 loop is CSARDQLQGSYNEQFF. The CDR3 DNA is TGCAGTGCTAGGGACCAGCTACAGGGGTCCTACAATGAGCAGTTCTTC.

V gene TRBV6-1 combines with J gene TRBJ1-1; D ambiguous. V lost 6 bases to trimming and J lost 0 bases, with 11 bases between them. This CDR3 region has 14 residues. CDR1 and CDR2 (germline): MNHNS, SASEGT. The CDR3 DNA follows: TGTGCCAGCAGGGCTCTGCATCTGAACACTGAAGCTTTCTTT. Translating it yields CASRALHLNTEAFF.

The chain is built from TRBV10-3 and TRBJ2-7; 8 bases map to TRBD2. Per the germline V gene, CDR1 is ENHRY and CDR2 is SYGVKD. With 3 bases clipped from V and 1 base from J, the junction kept 5 bases outside the gene matches. The CDR3 loop spans 15 amino acids. The CDR3 loop is CAISDRGGASYEQYF. The DNA of the CDR3 is TGTGCCATCAGTGATCGGGGGGGCGCTTCCTACGAGCAGTACTTC.

The chain employs TRBV9 and TRBJ2-1; 10 bases are a match to TRBD2. Germline V gene data show CDR1 as SGDLS and CDR2 as YYNGEE. The trim removed 3 bases at V and 6 bases at J, leaving 6 bases unmatched. This CDR3 contains 15 residues. The CDR3 nucleotides are TGTGCCAGCAGCGCTAGCGGGAGAGCCATCAATGAGCAGTTCTTC. Protein sequence: CASSASGRAINEQFF.

The genes are TRBV12-3 or TRBV12-4 and TRBJ2-6; D is perhaps TRBD1 or TRBD2 (5 bases each). This CDR3 comprises 15 residues. Trimming removed 6 bases from V and 0 bases from J, with 9 bases in between. The CDR3 DNA follows: TGTGCCAGCAGCATGGGGGTCTCTGGGGCCAACGTCCTGACTTTC. Protein: CASSMGVSGANVLTF.

This clonotype was recorded a few times. The chain employs TRBV6-2 or TRBV6-3 and TRBJ1-5; D not resolved. Germline CDR1 MNHEY, CDR2 SVGEGT. The CDR3 loop spans 14 amino acids. V dropped 2 bases and J dropped 2 bases, with 7 bases sitting between them. CDR3 amino acids: CASSYREGNQPQHF. The CDR3 DNA reads TGTGCCAGCAGTTACCGGGAGGGCAATCAGCCCCAGCATTTT.

This clonotype was counted between two and nine times. The CDR3 region is CSAREPAHEQYF. The CDR3 DNA is TGCAGTGCTAGGGAGCCGGCCCACGAGCAGTACTTC. This chain links TRBV20-1 with TRBJ2-7, with D unclear. The CDR3 runs 12 residues. Between the trimmed V and J ends, which lost 3 bases and 5 bases, there was a span of 11 bases. Germline V gene sequence: CDR1 DFQATT, CDR2 SNEGSKA (reference sequence).

The V call is TRBV7-2, the J call TRBJ2-5; D call uncertain. In germline, CDR1 is SGHTA, CDR2 FQGNSA. V gave up 6 bases and J gave up 0 bases, with 11 bases separating them. The CDR3 contains 14 residues. DNA for the CDR3: TGTGCCAGCAGGACTTTTGCGCACCAAGAGACCCAGTACTTC. Residues: CASRTFAHQETQYF.

The sample holds many counts of this clonotype. The V and J genes are TRBV7-8 and TRBJ2-5; D is uncertain. The CDR3 extends over 14 amino acids. The V and J ends lost 2 bases and 1 base respectively, with 8 bases between them. CDR1 is SGHVS, CDR2 FQNEAQ, per germline. The CDR3 protein is CASSLWRSQETQYF. The CDR3 DNA reads TGTGCCAGCAGCTTATGGCGGAGCCAAGAGACCCAGTACTTC.

The V and J genes are TRBV11-3 and TRBJ2-2, with a weak D call TRBD1 (5 bases). Germline lookup yields CDR1 SGHNT and CDR2 YENEEA. This CDR3 is built from 15 residues. The germline V and J ends were trimmed by 1 base and 7 bases, with 13 bases remaining between them. The CDR3 protein is CASSLAGADDGELFF. CDR3 nucleotide sequence: TGTGCCAGCAGCTTAGCTGGGGCAGACGACGGGGAGCTGTTTTTT.

The chain couples TRBV11-2 to TRBJ2-7, with D unresolved. The CDR3 spans 14 residues. The V and J ends lost 4 bases and 3 bases respectively, with 13 bases between them. Germline assignment: CDR1 SGHAT and CDR2 FQNNGV. The CDR3 DNA is TGTGCCAGCAGCTCCGGTCCGCAGGACTACGAGCAGTACTTC. Translated, it gives CASSSGPQDYEQYF.

At least ten counts were recorded for this clonotype. The chain joins TRBV9 to TRBJ2-5; the D gene is possibly TRBD2 (6 bases). Germline V gives CDR1 SGDLS, CDR2 YYNGEE. V dropped 0 bases and J dropped 6 bases, with 12 bases sitting between them. The CDR3 has 14 amino acids. The CDR3 here is CASSVAAGWQTQYF. In nucleotides, the CDR3 is TGTGCCAGCAGCGTAGCTGCGGGGTGGCAGACCCAGTACTTC. Looking up the rest from reference TRBV9 and TRBJ2-5 gives the full variable domain: DSGVTQTPKHLITATGQRVTLRCSPRSGDLSVYWYQQSLDQGLQFLIQYYNGEERAKGNILERFSAQQFPDLHSELNLSSLELGDSALYFCASSVAAGWQTQYFGPGTRLLVL.

This clonotype has at least ten counts. The chain uses TRBV12-3 or TRBV12-4 and TRBJ1-1; D is undetermined. CDR3 length: 13 amino acids. V was trimmed by 8 bases and J by 2 bases, leaving 12 bases between them. This chain's CDR3 is CASLPRENTEAFF. CDR3 nucleotide sequence: TGTGCCAGCCTTCCGAGGGAAAACACTGAAGCTTTCTTT.

A remark on this clonotype: A junction end diverges from the germline sequence, so it may reflect a read error. The chain employs TRBV20-1 and TRBJ2-1; D is possibly TRBD2 (5 bases). Per germline, CDR1 DFQATT and CDR2 SNEGSKA (reference sequence). The CDR3 totals 15 residues. This chain's CDR3 is CCAIFFGLGGNEQFF. For the CDR3, the DNA is TGCTGTGCTATATTCTTCGGGCTAGGAGGAAATGAGCAGTTCTTC.

In its sample, this clonotype is medium-sized. The chain couples TRBV11-2 to TRBJ2-1, with TRBD2 as a possible D gene (6 bases). This CDR3 is built from 15 residues. The germline CDR1 and CDR2 sequences are SGHAT and FQNNGV. The V end was cut by 1 base, the J end by 12 bases, with 19 bases between. The CDR3 DNA follows: TGTGCCAGCAGCTTAGGAACAATCACCGGGACTCTGCAGTTCTTC. This sequence encodes CASSLGTITGTLQFF.

This rearrangement joins TRBV6-1 to TRBJ1-2, with no clear D. The CDR3 runs 13 residues. V was pared by 3 bases and J by 4 bases, with 9 bases between. CDR1 and CDR2 from the germline V gene are MNHNS and SASEGT. The CDR3 region is CASSEAGTYGYTF. DNA for the CDR3: TGTGCCAGCAGTGAGGCGGGTACCTATGGCTACACCTTC.

This clonotype appeared many times. V gene TRBV20-1 combines with J gene TRBJ1-2; the D gene is possibly TRBD1 (5 bases). V lost 0 bases, J lost 1 base, and 12 bases lay in between. Germline V gene lookup returns CDR1 DFQATT and CDR2 SNEGSKA (reference sequence). The CDR3 consists of 15 residues. For the CDR3, the DNA is TGCAGTGCTAGAGACCCCTCCAGGGTTAACTATGGCTACACCTTC. Its protein is CSARDPSRVNYGYTF.